A single T cell receptor (beta chain) is shown here with its context. What it binds is not known. A junction boundary mismatches the germline segment, possibly from a read error. The sample belongs to a study of post-analysis software for immune sequencing data. Study-level information: The disease courses spanned relapsing-remitting, secondary progressive and progressive-relapsing forms of multiple sclerosis.

Each TCR beta cDNA library carried unique molecular identifiers. TCRdb recomputed calls from the PCR reads with MiXCR, one row per CDR3 protein. Here the sample spans roughly 600,000 distinct CDR3 sequences, about 44% being singletons. General observations from the study: TRBV segments more frequent in patients than in controls numbered about 5 and included TRBV5-6, TRBV5-1 and TRBV20-1. Clustering by F measure revealed strong co-clustering among samples prepared together in one batch. Multiple sclerosis patients had significantly lower normalized Chao1 diversity than controls.

This CDR3 contains 14 residues. Germline V CDR1 and CDR2: MNHEY, SVGAGI. The chain couples TRBV6-5 to TRBJ2-7; unclear D gene. The sequenced material came from blood. This sequence was found in a girl under 18 with multiple sclerosis. This chain's CDR3 is CTSSYAIESYEQYF. CDR3 in DNA: TGTACCAGCAGTTACGCAATTGAGTCCTACGAGCAGTACTTC.